This T cell receptor beta chain was sequenced during a study of blood T cell repertoires in COVID-19. Looked up from germline, CDR1 is WNHNN and CDR2 is SYGVQD (reference sequence). Trimming removed 4 bases from V and 5 bases from J; junction bases left unmatched: 3. This CDR3 has 14 residues. The protocol was immunoSEQ multiplex PCR, while the TCRdb copy is restricted to in-frame clones and leaves out a portion. The data contain roughly 260,000 clones, roughly 87% of them singletons. The clonotype originates from a young woman with acute COVID-19. Sequencing was performed on PBMCs or T cells enriched from blood (not recorded which). This chain connects TRBV10-1 to TRBJ2-7; 12 positions match TRBD1. The CDR3 here is CASSGGQGANEQYF. For the CDR3, the DNA is TGCGCCAGCAGTGGGGGACAGGGGGCGAACGAGCAGTACTTC.